One and the same sample provided the 17 T cell receptor beta chains below, sequenced in a study of T cells expressing NK-cell markers (dated by TCRdb to the early 2020s). Receptor amplification or capture employed 5' RACE. The sequencing machine was an Illumina HiSeq 2000. The reads went through TCRdb reprocessing, and each CDR3 protein sequence gets one entry with no DNA. The sample table on file contains about 460,000 distinct CDR3 sequences. Together, the top ten hold 1.4% of the sample. Sequencing input: blood T cells: a sorted CD56 or NKG2C T cell subset, CD4+ or CD8+ T cells, or bulk PBMC T cells (not recorded which). The receptors stem from a woman between 50 and 59 years old in good health. Donor details come from another sample of the same person, matched by shared clones.

The chain employs TRBV28 and TRBJ2-4; TCRdb's D gene call, TRBD1, goes unchecked for lack of DNA. Germline-derived CDR1 and CDR2 are MDHEN and SYDVKM. The CDR3 spans 13 residues. CDR3 amino acids: CATLPGQRGIQYF. The variable domain in full, with the rest retrieved from reference TRBV28 and TRBJ2-4, is DVKVTQSSRYLVKRTGEKVFLECVQDMDHENMFWYRQDPGLGLRLIYFSYDVKMKEKGDIPEGYSVSREKKERFSLILESASTNQTSMYLCATLPGQRGIQYFGAGTRLSVL.

The chain links TRBV4-1 to TRBJ2-1; absent DNA, TCRdb's TRBD1 call cannot be checked. Germline loops: CDR1 MGHRA, CDR2 YSYEKL. The CDR3 is made up of 17 amino acids. The CDR3 is CASSQVGVGTPGHEQFF.

The CDR3 here is CASSYSPGAADNYGYTF. V usage is TRBV6-5 and J usage is TRBJ1-2; lacking DNA, the TRBD1 call made by TCRdb goes unchecked. Germline V gene data show CDR1 as MNHEY and CDR2 as SVGAGI. This CDR3 region has 17 residues.

This chain links TRBV25-1 with TRBJ1-1; the TCRdb D gene call, TRBD1, has no DNA to confirm it. From germline, CDR1 is MGHDK and CDR2 SYGVNS. The CDR3 extends over 14 amino acids. Here the CDR3 reads CASSDGPRGTEAFF.

This chain uses TRBV7-9 with TRBJ2-4; TCRdb's D call, TRBD2, is unchecked because there is no DNA. Germline V gene sequence: CDR1 SEHNR, CDR2 FQNEAQ (reference sequence). The CDR3 spans 18 residues. CDR3 residues: CASSTGTSGMGAKNIQYF.

The chain joins TRBV5-1 to TRBJ1-2; TCRdb reports TRBD1, a call that lacks DNA to check it against. CDR3 size: 15 residues. Per germline, CDR1 SGHRS and CDR2 YFSETQ. The CDR3 loop is CASSAWGQLNYGYTF. The complete variable domain, with remaining parts taken from reference TRBV5-1 and TRBJ1-2, reads KAGVTQTPRYLIKTRGQQVTLSCSPISGHRSVSWYQQTPGQGLQFLFEYFSETQRNKGNFPGRFSGRQFSNSRSEMNVSTLELGDSALYLCASSAWGQLNYGYTFGSGTRLTVV.

This chain connects TRBV11-2 to TRBJ2-1; TCRdb's D call of TRBD2 is untestable without DNA. Per germline, CDR1 SGHAT and CDR2 FQNNGV. The CDR3 spans 14 residues. The chain's CDR3 is CASSFSGRAGEQFF.

The V gene is TRBV2, the J gene TRBJ2-5; no DNA is available, so the TRBD1 call from TCRdb remains unchecked. The CDR3 runs 15 residues. Germline loops: CDR1 SNHLY, CDR2 FYNNEI. The CDR3 here is CASSDPGKVQETQYF.

The CDR3 sequence: CASNSGQGIFGYGYTF. The V gene is TRBV7-9, the J gene TRBJ1-2; TCRdb gives TRBD1 as the D gene, but with no DNA this cannot be confirmed. Germline-derived CDR1 and CDR2 are SEHNR and FQNEAQ (reference sequence). This CDR3 is built from 16 residues.

The chain combines TRBV24-1 with TRBJ2-3; the D call of TRBD2 rests on TCRdb alone, since no DNA is present to check it. The CDR3 is made up of 14 amino acids. Germline assignment: CDR1 KGHDR and CDR2 SFDVKD. The CDR3 reads CATSVAGTSDTQYF.

This chain links TRBV12-3 or TRBV12-4 with TRBJ1-5; the TRBD1 assignment by TCRdb is unverifiable without DNA. This CDR3 has 13 amino acids. CDR3 region: CASTDRVQQPQHF.

The genes are TRBV12-3 or TRBV12-4 and TRBJ2-5; TCRdb's D gene call, TRBD2, goes unchecked for lack of DNA. This CDR3 is built from 19 residues. Here the CDR3 reads CASSPARPALVGLQETQYF.

This rearrangement joins TRBV5-1 to TRBJ2-2. CDR1 is SGHRS and CDR2 is YFSETQ in the germline V gene. The CDR3 spans 16 residues. CDR3 amino acids: CASSLGYPNPTGELFF.

The chain employs TRBV12-3 or TRBV12-4 and TRBJ2-3; the TCRdb D gene call, TRBD1, has no DNA to confirm it. The CDR3 length is 14 residues. The CDR3 spells CASRTGQGGDTQYF.

This chain connects TRBV12-3 or TRBV12-4 to TRBJ2-2; TCRdb returns TRBD2, unconfirmable since there is no DNA. CDR3 length equals 18 residues. The CDR3 loop is CASSLRALINANTGELFF.

The genes are TRBV5-1 and TRBJ1-3; no DNA is available, so the TRBD1 call from TCRdb remains unchecked. Germline V gene sequence: CDR1 SGHRS, CDR2 YFSETQ. This CDR3 contains 17 residues. CDR3 sequence: CASSSDPGRISGNTIYF.

V usage is TRBV27 and J usage is TRBJ2-1; TCRdb indicates TRBD1, and absent DNA this call remains unverified. In germline, CDR1 is MNHEY, CDR2 SMNVEV (reference sequence). The CDR3 runs 14 residues. CDR3 residues: CASSLSIRVHEQFF.